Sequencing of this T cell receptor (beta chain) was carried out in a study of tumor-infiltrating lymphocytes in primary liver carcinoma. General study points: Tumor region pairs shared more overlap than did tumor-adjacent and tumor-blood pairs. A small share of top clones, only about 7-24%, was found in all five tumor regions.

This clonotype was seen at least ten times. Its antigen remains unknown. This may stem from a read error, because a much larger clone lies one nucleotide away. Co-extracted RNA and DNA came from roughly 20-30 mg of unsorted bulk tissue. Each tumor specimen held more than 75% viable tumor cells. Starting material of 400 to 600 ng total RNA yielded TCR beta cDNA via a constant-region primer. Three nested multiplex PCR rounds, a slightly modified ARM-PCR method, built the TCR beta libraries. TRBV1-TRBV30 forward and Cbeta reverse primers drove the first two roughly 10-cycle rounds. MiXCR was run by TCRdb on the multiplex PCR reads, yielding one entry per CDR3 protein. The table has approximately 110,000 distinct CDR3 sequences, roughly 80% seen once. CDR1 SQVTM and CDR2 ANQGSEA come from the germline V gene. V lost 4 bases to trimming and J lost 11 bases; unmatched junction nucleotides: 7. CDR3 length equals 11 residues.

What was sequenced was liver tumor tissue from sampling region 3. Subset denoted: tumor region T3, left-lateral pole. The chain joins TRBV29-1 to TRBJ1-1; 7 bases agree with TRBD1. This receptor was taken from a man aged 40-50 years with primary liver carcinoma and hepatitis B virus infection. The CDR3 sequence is CSVGTGRGAFF. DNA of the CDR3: TGCAGCGTTGGTACTGGCAGGGGGGCTTTCTTT.